These T cell receptor beta chains were read from a single sample in a study of cytomegalovirus exposure and HLA in healthy donors. The assay was immunoSEQ multiplex PCR, and TCRdb's table has in-frame clones only and misses some. The profile shows over 200,000 clones, more than 75% of them singletons. The sequenced material came from PBMCs. The receptors stem from a woman between 18 and 29 years old in good health and CMV-seropositive. Both conserved end residues are part of each CDR3. A D gene is named only where the DNA matches it firmly. Not every row has a clone size; where given, it reads once, few, many or a size class.

NA,TRBJ1-5,TRBV27,NA,CASSAGNPGRQPQHF,TGTGCCAGCAGCGCGGGGAATCCGGGGAGGCAGCCCCAGCATTTT
TRBD1,TRBJ1-2,TRBV5-1,NA,CASSLAPNRGGGYTF,TGCGCCAGCAGCTTGGCCCCAAACAGGGGTGGAGGCTACACCTTC
NA,TRBJ1-5,TRBV6-1,NA,CASSPTRARRQPQHF,TGTGCCAGCAGCCCTACGCGGGCGCGCCGGCAGCCCCAGCATTTT
NA,TRBJ1-5,TRBV10-3,NA,CAISESPGRFNQPQHF,TGTGCCATCAGTGAGTCGCCAGGGCGGTTCAATCAGCCCCAGCATTTT
NA,TRBJ2-3,TRBV5-1,few,CASSSQGTDTQYF,TGCGCCAGCAGTTCACAGGGAACAGATACGCAGTATTTT
TRBD2,TRBJ2-7,TRBV27,NA,CASRALAGGPEQYF,TGTGCCAGCAGAGCACTAGCGGGGGGTCCCGAGCAGTACTTC
NA,TRBJ1-2,TRBV6-1,NA,CASSESDGYTF,TGTGCCAGCAGTGAATCTGATGGCTACACCTTC
NA,TRBJ1-2,TRBV9,NA,CASSVTGRDGYTF,TGTGCCAGCAGCGTAACAGGCCGGGATGGCTACACCTTC
NA,TRBJ2-7,TRBV5-1,NA,CASSLDQGNLDEQYF,TGCGCCAGCAGCTTGGACCAGGGGAACTTGGACGAGCAGTACTTC
TRBD2,TRBJ2-7,TRBV27,few,CASTEIAGGSYEQYF,TGTGCCAGCACCGAGATAGCGGGAGGCTCCTACGAGCAGTACTTC
TRBD2,TRBJ2-3,TRBV27,NA,CASSLSGGENTQYF,TGTGCCAGCAGTCTATCTGGGGGGGAGAATACGCAGTATTTT
TRBD1,TRBJ2-7,TRBV13,NA,CASSLTSGGARIEQYF,TGTGCCAGCAGCCTGACATCAGGGGGCGCGAGAATCGAGCAGTACTTC
TRBD2,TRBJ2-7,TRBV5-1,NA,CASSLRRGVRDEQYF,TGCGCCAGCAGCTTGAGGCGGGGGGTGAGGGACGAGCAGTACTTC